The 15 T cell receptor beta chains in this list originate from one sample, sequenced in a study of blood T cell repertoires in COVID-19 (dated by TCRdb to the early 2020s). The library was obtained by the immunoSEQ multiplex PCR assay. Drawn from immuneACCESS, this table holds only the in-frame rearrangements with V and J called that TCRdb kept. Clones are partly lost; checked studies trace under half to an unresolved V gene and leave the rest unexplained. The sample includes 80,000 or so clones, with 86% observed a single time. The ten biggest clones cover roughly 1.9% of the sample. Specimen: peripheral blood. These receptors were collected from a woman between 55 and 75 years old with acute or convalescent COVID-19.

The J gene is TRBJ2-1, the V gene TRBV10-3, with D possibly TRBD2 on 5 matching bases. The V gene lost 2 bases and the J gene lost 2 bases, with 10 bases spanning the gap. Germline CDR1 is ENHRY and CDR2 is SYGVKD. This CDR3 comprises 15 residues. The CDR3 DNA is TGTGCCATCAGTGAGGGTGGGAGTGCCTACAATGAGCAGTTCTTC. Amino acid sequence: CAISEGGSAYNEQFF.

J is TRBJ2-6 and V is TRBV27, with a weak D call TRBD1 (6 bases). Germline CDR1 is MNHEY and CDR2 is SMNVEV (reference sequence). Trimming took off 5 bases at V and 0 bases at J, with 14 bases between the two ends. This CDR3 contains 17 residues. The CDR3 DNA reads as TGTGCCAGCAGTCCTGGACAGTATTTCTCTGGGGCCAACGTCCTGACTTTC. It codes for CASSPGQYFSGANVLTF.

The chain is built from TRBV28 and TRBJ1-5, with 7 bases aligning to TRBD1. The CDR3 has 14 residues. Trimming removed 6 bases from V and 9 bases from J; junction bases left unmatched: 11. Germline lookup yields CDR1 MDHEN and CDR2 SYDVKM. In DNA form, the CDR3 reads TGTGCCAGCAGGGCAGGACAGGCGACCCGGCCCCAGCATTTT. Translating gives CASRAGQATRPQHF.

The chain joins TRBV7-9 to TRBJ2-1, with 13 nucleotides matching TRBD2. The CDR3 extends over 15 amino acids. CDR1 and CDR2 from the germline V gene are SEHNR and FQNEAQ (reference sequence). The V and J ends lost 2 bases and 6 bases, in that order; junction bases with no gene match: 1. In nucleotides, the CDR3 is TGTGCCAGCAGCTTAAGACTAGCGGGGGGCAATGAGCAGTTCTTC. The encoded protein is CASSLRLAGGNEQFF.

The chain combines TRBV28 with TRBJ1-2, with 7 bases aligning to TRBD1. The ends lost 5 bases at V and 1 base at J; junction bases unmatched: 10. The CDR3 totals 16 residues. Germline lookup yields CDR1 MDHEN and CDR2 SYDVKM. The CDR3 here is CASSPGGTEFNYGYTF. The CDR3 region has the DNA TGTGCCAGCAGTCCAGGGGGTACAGAGTTTAACTATGGCTACACCTTC.

J is TRBJ2-1 and V is TRBV29-1, with TRBD2 identical over 7 bases. Germline values: CDR1 SQVTM, CDR2 ANQGSEA. This CDR3 has 16 residues. V dropped 4 bases and J dropped 6; count of bases not matched to a gene: 15. CDR3 DNA: TGCAGCGTTGGAGGGCCGGGCGGGAGCGGGGCCAATGAGCAGTTCTTC. It is translated as CSVGGPGGSGANEQFF.

The chain is built from TRBV28 and TRBJ1-5; 8 nucleotides line up with TRBD1. Per the germline V gene, CDR1 is MDHEN and CDR2 is SYDVKM. The J segment lost 7 bases and the V segment lost 6 bases, leaving 11 bases of the junction unmatched. This CDR3 is built from 15 residues. The DNA of the CDR3 is TGTGCCAGCAGCCGGACAGGGAGGGGGTGGCAGCCCCAGCATTTT. Its protein is CASSRTGRGWQPQHF. Complete variable domain (other parts from reference TRBV28 and TRBJ1-5): DVKVTQSSRYLVKRTGEKVFLECVQDMDHENMFWYRQDPGLGLRLIYFSYDVKMKEKGDIPEGYSVSREKKERFSLILESASTNQTSMYLCASSRTGRGWQPQHFGDGTRLSIL.

CDR3: CASSLQGMNTEAFF. The CDR3 DNA reads as TGTGCCAGCAGTCTACAGGGAATGAACACTGAAGCTTTCTTT. V usage is TRBV11-3 and J usage is TRBJ1-1; a possible D gene is TRBD1 (6 bases). CDR1 is SGHNT, CDR2 YENEEA, per germline. V lost 6 bases and J 0 bases, leaving 11 bases between the germline ends. CDR3 size: 14 residues.

The chain recombines TRBV2 with TRBJ2-7, with 9 bases aligning to TRBD1. The CDR3 is made up of 13 amino acids. With V trimmed by 10 bases and J by 2 bases, 6 bases remained unmatched. Germline assignment: CDR1 SNHLY and CDR2 FYNNEI. The CDR3 loop reads CANSRDRAYEQYF. CDR3 nucleotide sequence: TGTGCCAATTCCCGGGACAGGGCCTACGAGCAGTACTTC. Variable domain in full (rest from reference TRBV2 and TRBJ2-7): EPEVTQTPSHQVTQMGQEVILRCVPISNHLYFYWYRQILGQKVEFLVSFYNNEISEKSEIFDDQFSVERPDGSNFTLKIRSTKLEDSAMYFCANSRDRAYEQYFGPGTRLTVT.

This clone was observed a handful of times. V and J are TRBV3-1 (or the pseudogene TRBV3-2) and TRBJ2-1, with TRBD2 matching 7 bases. J lost 0 bases, V lost 1 base, and 12 bases had no gene match. This CDR3 has 19 amino acids. Germline CDR1 is LGHDT and CDR2 is YNNKEL (reference sequence). The CDR3 DNA follows: TGTGCCAGCAGCCAAGTTGGCGCGGGAGTCCCTCTCTCCTACAATGAGCAGTTCTTC. Residues: CASSQVGAGVPLSYNEQFF.

This sequence joins TRBV5-4 and TRBJ2-1; 11 bases align to TRBD2. With V trimmed by 4 bases and J by 4 bases, 4 bases remained unmatched. Germline values: CDR1 SGHNT, CDR2 YYREEE (reference sequence). The CDR3 sequence is 15 residues long. The CDR3 loop is CASSHGTSGYNEQFF. The DNA of the CDR3 is TGTGCCAGCAGCCATGGGACTAGCGGTTACAATGAGCAGTTCTTC.

This clone has just a few counts. The gene calls are TRBV5-1 and TRBJ2-5, with TRBD1 matching over 10 bases. Germline V gene sequence: CDR1 SGHRS, CDR2 YFSETQ. The CDR3 sequence is 15 residues long. The J segment lost 2 bases and the V segment lost 3 bases, leaving 4 bases of the junction unmatched. CDR3 loop: CASSSGDRGQETQYF. The CDR3 coding sequence is TGCGCCAGCAGCTCCGGGGACAGGGGACAAGAGACCCAGTACTTC.

This chain joins TRBV28 and TRBJ2-7; 8 positions match TRBD1. The germline CDR1 and CDR2 sequences are MDHEN and SYDVKM. This CDR3 is built from 15 residues. Trimming at V came to 4 bases and at J to 2 bases, leaving 7 bases not matched to a gene. The CDR3 DNA reads TGTGCCAGCAGTTACCAGGGGGCCACCCCCTACGAGCAGTACTTC. This codes for CASSYQGATPYEQYF.

V usage is TRBV27 and J usage is TRBJ1-2, with D possibly TRBD1 on 5 matching bases. V was clipped by 8 bases and J by 8 bases, with 18 bases between them. Germline V gene data show CDR1 as MNHEY and CDR2 as SMNVEV (reference sequence). The CDR3 contains 13 residues. The DNA of the CDR3 is TGTGCCAGCTCCTCCACCCCGCGGGGGGGCTACACCTTC. This encodes CASSSTPRGGYTF.

The J gene is TRBJ1-1, the V gene TRBV7-3; the match to TRBD1 covers 7 bases. The CDR3 covers 15 residues. CDR1 is SGHTA and CDR2 is FQGTGA in the germline V gene. The V segment lost 5 bases and the J segment 7 bases; nucleotides outside the gene matches: 13. This CDR3 is CASSLRDSYSYEAFF. The CDR3 DNA reads TGTGCCAGCAGCCTCCGGGACAGCTACTCCTATGAAGCTTTCTTT.